The clone carrying this TCR beta chain has ten or more counts. MiXCR, applied by TCRdb to the 5' RACE reads, yields one record per CDR3 protein. This table holds 85,000 to 90,000 distinct CDR3 sequences, 3% to 4% found once. The sample comes from a study of neurological immune-mediated disorders. The CDR3 sequence is 15 residues long. Deletions cut 3 bases from V and 6 bases from J, with 19 bases between. CDR1 and CDR2 from the germline V gene are SGHRS and YFSETQ. The rearrangement links TRBV5-1 to TRBJ2-7; a possible D gene is TRBD1 (6 bases). Sequencing was carried out using PBMCs. This sequence originates from a woman aged 50 to 65 with multiple sclerosis. The CDR3 nucleotides are TGCGCCAGCAGCTCCCAGGGAACAACAGGGTCCGAGCAGTACTTC. This translates into CASSSQGTTGSEQYF.